A selection of T cell receptor beta chains follows, all from one sample in a study of cytomegalovirus exposure and HLA in healthy donors. Profiling relied on immunoSEQ multiplex PCR, and the TCRdb table lists in-frame clones only, not all of them. The sample comprises 97,000 or so clones, 81% of which are singletons, and more than 1.4% rests with the top ten. Sequences were obtained from PBMCs. Every receptor here comes from a middle-aged man in good health and CMV-seronegative. The CDR3 runs from the conserved cysteine through the conserved F or W. The D gene is left open where the match is weak. A row's size may be missing; if present it is once, few, many or a size class.

V gene,J gene,D gene,clone size,CDR3 protein,CDR3 DNA
TRBV19,TRBJ1-1,-,few,CASSISGFTEAFF,TGTGCCAGTAGTATATCAGGGTTCACTGAAGCTTTCTTT
TRBV5-1,TRBJ2-7,TRBD1,-,CASSAGTGTLQYEQYF,TGCGCCAGCAGCGCGGGGACAGGCACCCTGCAGTACGAGCAGTACTTC
TRBV7-9,TRBJ2-1,TRBD2,-,CASSYGLAGVDEQFF,TGTGCCAGCAGCTACGGACTAGCGGGGGTAGACGAGCAGTTCTTC
TRBV7-2,TRBJ1-2,-,-,CASSSNGQTRLNYGYTF,TGTGCCAGCAGCTCGAATGGACAGACAAGACTTAACTATGGCTACACCTTC
TRBV10-3,TRBJ2-2,TRBD2,-,CAISESVGLAGTGELFF,TGTGCCATCAGTGAGTCCGTGGGACTAGCGGGGACCGGGGAGCTGTTTTTT
TRBV18,TRBJ1-1,-,-,CASSLRAKMNTEAFF,TGTGCCAGCTCACTCCGAGCAAAAATGAACACTGAAGCTTTCTTT
TRBV5-5,TRBJ2-6,TRBD2,-,CASSLAFLAGISGANVLTF,TGTGCCAGCAGCTTGGCCTTTCTAGCGGGCATCTCTGGGGCCAACGTCCTGACTTTC
TRBV11-2,TRBJ1-5,-,-,CASSLASDQPQHF,TGTGCCAGCAGCTTAGCGTCTGATCAGCCCCAGCATTTT
TRBV2,TRBJ1-6,-,-,CASSTTGTPNSPLHF,TGTGCCAGCAGTACAACCGGGACACCCAATTCACCCCTCCACTTT
TRBV5-1,TRBJ2-7,-,-,CASTGTAKGRVQYF,TGCGCCAGCACGGGAACAGCGAAAGGGAGAGTGCAGTACTTC
TRBV28,TRBJ1-3,TRBD1,-,CASSSTGDGNTIYF,TGTGCCAGCAGTTCGACAGGGGACGGAAACACCATATATTTT
TRBV10-3,TRBJ1-1,TRBD1,few,CATFTGVDTEAFF,TGTGCCACCTTTACAGGGGTGGACACTGAAGCTTTCTTT